This T cell receptor (beta chain) was sequenced during a study of CD8 T cells in ankylosing spondylitis. Study findings and constraints: The authors found the disease-linked clones to be CD8+ and relatively rare in peripheral blood. A subset of motif variants has previously been described in the synovial fluid and blood of reactive arthritis. Within ankylosing spondylitis blood, a TCR beta motif made up of eight highly homologous variants appeared to be characteristic.

TCRdb analysed the 5' RACE reads with MiXCR anew, one entry per CDR3 protein. The sample consists of about 170,000 distinct CDR3 sequences, approximately 20% of them appearing once. For this clonotype: Its antigen is not identified.

Trimming removed 7 bases from V and 3 bases from J, with 13 bases in between. The CDR3 runs 13 residues. Germline CDR1 and CDR2: SQVTM and ANQGSEA. The sequencing sample was made of blood, either unsorted or a sorted T cell fraction (not recorded which). The rearrangement uses TRBV29-1 and TRBJ1-3; maybe TRBD1 (5 bases). This TCR was recovered from a male donor with ankylosing spondylitis or in good health (not recorded which). The CDR3 sequence: CSGGDTGGNTIYF. The CDR3 coding sequence is TGCAGCGGGGGGGATACTGGTGGAAACACCATATATTTT.